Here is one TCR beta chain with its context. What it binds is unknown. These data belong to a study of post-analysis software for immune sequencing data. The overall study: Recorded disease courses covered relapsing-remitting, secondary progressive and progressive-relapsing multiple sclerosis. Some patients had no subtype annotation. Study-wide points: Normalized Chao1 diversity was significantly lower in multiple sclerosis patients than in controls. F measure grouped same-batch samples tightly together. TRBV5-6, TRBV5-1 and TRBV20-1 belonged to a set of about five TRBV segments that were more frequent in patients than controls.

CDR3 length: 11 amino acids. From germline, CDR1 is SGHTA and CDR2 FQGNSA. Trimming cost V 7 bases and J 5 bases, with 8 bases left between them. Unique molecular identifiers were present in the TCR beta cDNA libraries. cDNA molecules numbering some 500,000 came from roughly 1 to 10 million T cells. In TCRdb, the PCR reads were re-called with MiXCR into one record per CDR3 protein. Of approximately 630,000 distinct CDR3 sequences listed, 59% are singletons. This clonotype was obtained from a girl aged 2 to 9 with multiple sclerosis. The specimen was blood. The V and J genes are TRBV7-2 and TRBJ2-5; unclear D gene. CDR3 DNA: TGTGCCAGCAAAGGCCAGGAGACCCAGTACTTC. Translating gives CASKGQETQYF.